Below, one T cell receptor beta chain is given with its context. Its specificity is unknown. This record belongs to a study of shared clonotypes between healthy human individuals. The genomic DNA of each subset was split evenly across several immunoSEQ plates. This table comes from immunoSEQ multiplex PCR, and its TCRdb copy is limited to in-frame clones, with some not included. The sample lists approximately 1.9 million clones; just over 90% were seen once. The CDR3 is made up of 14 amino acids. The germline V gene encodes CDR1 LNHDA and CDR2 SQIVND (reference sequence). The trim removed 5 bases at V and 4 bases at J, leaving 6 bases unmatched. Study results and caveats: Larger estimated richness was generally recorded for naive subsets relative to memory subsets. Generation probabilities were higher for clonotypes shared across all four sorted-subset donors than for unshared ones.

Naive CD8 cells lacked CD45RO and underwent positive selection for CCR7, leaving out terminally differentiated effector memory CD45RA+ cells. The chain is built from TRBV19 and TRBJ2-5; 8 bases are shared with TRBD2. The clonotype was recovered from a man between 18 and 35 years old in good health. Some clones in this sample may be carry-over from other donors' samples. Sequencing was performed on naive CD8+ T cells from PBMCs. CDR3 in DNA: TGTGCCAGTAGTTCCTTAGCGGGAAGAGAGACCCAGTACTTC. Amino acid sequence: CASSSLAGRETQYF.